Each of the 28 T cell receptor beta chains below was sequenced from the same sample in a study of cytomegalovirus exposure and HLA in healthy donors. Here immunoSEQ multiplex PCR was the method, and the copy in TCRdb shows in-frame clones only, minus some. The sample consists of under 140,000 clones, around 89% of them appearing once. The sequenced sample consisted of PBMCs. The receptors originated from a woman aged 30 to 39 in good health and CMV-seropositive.

The chain is built from TRBV28 and TRBJ1-3; the D gene is possibly TRBD1 (6 bases). V lost 5 bases to trimming and J lost 0 bases, with 14 bases between them. The CDR3 has 16 residues. Looked up from germline, CDR1 is MDHEN and CDR2 is SYDVKM. The DNA for the CDR3 is TGTGCCAGCAGTACTCGGCAGGGGAGCTCTGGAAACACCATATATTTT. The encoded protein is CASSTRQGSSGNTIYF.

The rearrangement uses TRBV2 and TRBJ2-2; the D gene is possibly TRBD1 (7 bases). Trimming cost V 6 bases and J 1 base, with 9 bases left between them. Per germline, CDR1 SNHLY and CDR2 FYNNEI. The CDR3 has 14 amino acids. CDR3 nucleotide sequence: TGTGCCAGCAGCCAGGGGGGGAACACCGGGGAGCTGTTTTTT. This translates into CASSQGGNTGELFF.

This clone was recorded at least ten times. The chain employs TRBV5-8 and TRBJ1-6; perhaps TRBD1 as D (5 bases). This CDR3 spans 13 amino acids. V was pared by 5 bases and J by 15 bases, with 18 bases between. Germline-derived CDR1 and CDR2 are SGHTS and YDEGEE. The CDR3 nucleotides read TGTGCCAGCAGTCCTGCGTACAGGAGGGACCTCCACTTT. Its translation is CASSPAYRRDLHF.

The chain is built from TRBV6-5 and TRBJ1-1; 7 positions agree with TRBD1. V dropped 0 bases and J dropped 0; count of bases not matched to a gene: 4. The CDR3 runs to 16 residues. Per the germline V gene, CDR1 is MNHEY and CDR2 is SVGAGI. CDR3 nucleotides: TGTGCCAGCAGTTACTCGGCCGGGACAGTGAACACTGAAGCTTTCTTT. Residues: CASSYSAGTVNTEAFF.

V gene TRBV5-1 combines with J gene TRBJ1-1, with TRBD1 as a possible D gene (6 bases). The CDR3 sequence is 14 residues long. Trimming took 4 bases from V and 0 from J, leaving 10 bases between them. The germline V gene has CDR1 SGHRS and CDR2 YFSETQ. DNA for the CDR3: TGCGCCAGCAGCATCGGACAGATGAACACTGAAGCTTTCTTT. As protein: CASSIGQMNTEAFF.

V usage is TRBV7-2 and J usage is TRBJ1-4, with D perhaps TRBD1 (6 bases). The germline V gene has CDR1 SGHTA and CDR2 FQGNSA. Trimming shortened V by 0 bases and J by 4 bases, and 18 bases separated the two germline ends. This CDR3 spans 18 amino acids. DNA for the CDR3: TGTGCCAGCAGCTTAGCAGGCAGGGGAGGGGAGTATAATGAAAAACTGTTTTTT. It encodes CASSLAGRGGEYNEKLFF.

This clone was detected ten times or more. The chain uses TRBV12-5 and TRBJ2-4, with TRBD1 identical over 7 bases. This CDR3 comprises 15 residues. Germline assignment: CDR1 LGHNT and CDR2 FRNRAP. J gave up 3 bases and V 5 bases, and 7 bases lay outside the gene matches. The CDR3 sequence: CASGPDRAFKNIQYF. The CDR3 region has the DNA TGTGCTAGTGGTCCCGACAGGGCCTTCAAAAACATTCAGTACTTC.

The gene calls are TRBV7-9 and TRBJ2-1, with 11 positions matching TRBD1. Trimming at V came to 6 bases and at J to 5 bases, leaving 6 bases not matched to a gene. The CDR3 extends over 15 amino acids. Germline CDR1 reads SEHNR; CDR2 reads FQNEAQ (reference sequence). DNA of the CDR3: TGTGCCAGCAGATCTGGGACAGGGGGTCACAATGAGCAGTTCTTC. This gives the protein CASRSGTGGHNEQFF. The full variable domain, in which reference TRBV7-9 and TRBJ2-1 provide the parts outside the CDR3, is DTGVSQNPRHKITKRGQNVTFRCDPISEHNRLYWYRQTLGQGPEFLTYFQNEAQLEKSRLLSDRFSAERPKGSFSTLEIQRTEQGDSAMYLCASRSGTGGHNEQFFGPGTRLTVL.

This chain joins TRBV11-1 and TRBJ2-5; TRBD2 agrees at 7 bases. V dropped 3 bases and J dropped 5; count of bases not matched to a gene: 12. CDR1 is SGHAT, CDR2 FQDESV, per germline (reference sequence). CDR3 length: 16 residues. The CDR3 reads CASSLGGTRAMETQYF. CDR3 sequence (DNA): TGTGCCAGCAGCTTGGGGGGGACCCGAGCCATGGAGACCCAGTACTTC.

The chain recombines TRBV4-2 with TRBJ2-7; no firm D call. Germline assignment: CDR1 LGHNA and CDR2 YNFKEQ. There are 13 residues in the CDR3. The ends were cut back, 3 bases at V and 4 bases at J, with 10 bases in the middle. CDR3 bases: TGTGCCAGCAGCCAGGAGAGAATTTACGAGCAGTACTTC. Residues: CASSQERIYEQYF.

The chain combines TRBV29-1 with TRBJ2-3; D gene uncertain. Germline loops: CDR1 SQVTM, CDR2 ANQGSEA. The CDR3 loop spans 12 amino acids. V was shortened by 6 bases and J by 0 bases, with 7 bases between the two germline ends. The CDR3: CSVAFSTDTQYF. The CDR3 DNA reads as TGCAGCGTGGCATTTAGCACAGATACGCAGTATTTT.

This chain joins TRBV11-2 and TRBJ2-7; D not certain. Germline CDR1 reads SGHAT; CDR2 reads FQNNGV. Trimming pared 1 base from V and 2 bases from J, leaving 12 bases between. This CDR3 is built from 15 residues. The CDR3 region has the DNA TGTGCCAGCAGCTTAGGGTTTGGGCCCACCTACGAGCAGTACTTC. It codes for CASSLGFGPTYEQYF.

This clone came up once. The rearrangement uses TRBV19 and TRBJ2-2; 11 nucleotides agree with TRBD2. Germline assignment: CDR1 LNHDA and CDR2 SQIVND (reference sequence). V lost 1 base to trimming and J lost 4 bases; unmatched junction nucleotides: 11. CDR3 length: 19 residues. CDR3: CASSIVWASGRFSTGELFF. Here the CDR3 DNA reads TGTGCCAGTAGTATAGTCTGGGCTAGCGGGAGGTTCAGCACCGGGGAGCTGTTTTTT.

The chain couples TRBV15 to TRBJ1-1; 7 nucleotides align to TRBD1. Germline assignment: CDR1 LNHNV and CDR2 YYDKDF (reference sequence). V trimming: 0 bases; J trimming: 1 base; junction bases outside the gene matches: 5. The length of the CDR3 is 16 residues. CDR3 coding DNA: TGTGCCACCAGCAGAGAAACCGGGACAGCGAACACTGAAGCTTTCTTT. Translated: CATSRETGTANTEAFF.

The chain uses TRBV5-1 and TRBJ2-2; maybe TRBD1 (6 bases). V gave up 1 base and J gave up 2 bases, with 12 bases separating them. CDR3 length: 16 amino acids. Germline loops: CDR1 SGHRS, CDR2 YFSETQ. The CDR3 loop reads CASSLIEQGNTGELFF. The CDR3 DNA reads TGCGCCAGCAGCTTGATAGAACAGGGAAACACCGGGGAGCTGTTTTTT.

This rearrangement joins TRBV5-5 to TRBJ1-1, with D perhaps matching TRBD1 (5 bases). The CDR3 is 15 residues long. V was trimmed by 3 bases and J by 5 bases, leaving 17 bases between them. Germline V gene data show CDR1 as SGHKS and CDR2 as YYEKEE (reference sequence). The CDR3 here is CASSYGRQGGTEAFF. The CDR3 DNA follows: TGTGCCAGCAGCTACGGTAGGCAGGGTGGAACTGAAGCTTTCTTT. Drawing the rest from reference TRBV5-5 and TRBJ1-1, the complete variable domain is DAGVTQSPTHLIKTRGQQVTLRCSPISGHKSVSWYQQVLGQGPQFIFQYYEKEERGRGNFPDRFSARQFPNYSSELNVNALLLGDSALYLCASSYGRQGGTEAFFGQGTRLTVV.

The table lists this clone with a few counts. The CDR3 nucleotides read TGTGCCAGCAGCAAGAACACTGAAGCTTTCTTT. Amino acids: CASSKNTEAFF. The rearrangement uses TRBV25-1 and TRBJ1-1; D is ambiguous. CDR1 MGHDK and CDR2 SYGVNS come from the germline V gene. The CDR3 spans 11 residues. Trimming shortened V by 6 bases and J by 1 base, and 3 bases separated the two germline ends.

The chain couples TRBV11-2 to TRBJ2-7, with 9 bases lining up with TRBD1. CDR3 length: 14 residues. Germline values: CDR1 SGHAT, CDR2 FQNNGV. Trimming at V came to 5 bases and at J to 6 bases, leaving 8 bases not matched to a gene. CDR3 residues: CASSPGTGFAEQYF. As DNA, the CDR3 is TGTGCCAGCAGCCCCGGGACAGGGTTCGCCGAGCAGTACTTC.

This clone appeared a single time. This chain uses TRBV7-9 with TRBJ2-7; D possibly corresponds to TRBD1 (6 bases). Trimming took 5 bases from V and 5 from J, leaving 19 bases between them. CDR1 is SEHNR and CDR2 is FQNEAQ in the germline V gene (reference sequence). CDR3 length: 15 residues. The DNA for the CDR3 is TGTGCCAGCAGCGCAGGACAGCAATTCCTGGACGAGCAGTACTTC. Translating it yields CASSAGQQFLDEQYF.

The chain joins TRBV13 to TRBJ2-6, with 12 bases fitting TRBD1. This CDR3 is 17 amino acids long. From germline, CDR1 is PRHDT and CDR2 FYEKMQ (reference sequence). After removal of 5 bases from V and 3 bases from J, the junction contained 5 bases not matched to a gene. The CDR3 spells CASSPGQGARGANVLTF. The CDR3 DNA is TGTGCCAGCAGCCCGGGACAGGGGGCGCGTGGGGCCAACGTCCTGACTTTC.

V and J are TRBV7-6 and TRBJ2-3; 7 bases align to TRBD1. The CDR3 is 13 amino acids. V trimming: 5 bases; J trimming: 5 bases; junction bases outside the gene matches: 4. CDR1 SGHVS and CDR2 FNYEAQ come from the germline V gene. CDR3 residues: CASSIDREDTQYF. CDR3 sequence (DNA): TGTGCCAGCAGCATCGACAGGGAAGATACGCAGTATTTT.

V is TRBV30 and J is TRBJ1-1; tentatively, D is TRBD1 (6 bases). V was trimmed by 5 bases and J by 11 bases, leaving 12 bases between them. CDR1 GTSNPN and CDR2 SVGIG come from the germline V gene (reference sequence). This CDR3 spans 10 amino acids. DNA of the CDR3: TGTGCCTGGTCACAGGGTCCGGCTTTCTTT. Protein: CAWSQGPAFF.

The V and J genes are TRBV5-1 and TRBJ2-2, with TRBD1 as a possible D gene (5 bases). From germline, CDR1 is SGHRS and CDR2 YFSETQ. There are 16 residues in the CDR3. V was shortened by 4 bases and J by 4 bases, with 17 bases between the two germline ends. The DNA of the CDR3 is TGCGCCAGCAGCCCTAAGGGGCTGGCAGGCACCGGGGAGCTGTTTTTT. Encoded protein: CASSPKGLAGTGELFF.

V and J are TRBV4-3 and TRBJ2-3; 8 bases align to TRBD2. J gave up 2 bases and V 3 bases, and 4 bases lay outside the gene matches. The CDR3 spans 15 residues. Per germline, CDR1 LGHNA and CDR2 YSLEER. CDR3 amino acids: CASSHTSGNTDTQYF. The DNA of the CDR3 is TGCGCCAGCAGCCATACTAGCGGCAACACAGATACGCAGTATTTT.

The chain carries TRBV15 and TRBJ2-7; D may be TRBD2 (5 bases). Germline CDR1 LNHNV, CDR2 YYDKDF (reference sequence). The V end was cut by 1 base, the J end by 3 bases, with 16 bases between. CDR3 length equals 16 residues. CDR3 sequence (DNA): TGTGCCACCAGCAGAGTGAACCTAGCCCAGGACTACGAGCAGTACTTC. Encoded protein: CATSRVNLAQDYEQYF.

The chain carries TRBV27 and TRBJ2-6, with D hard to call. The CDR3 consists of 13 residues. Trimming shortened V by 6 bases and J by 3 bases, and 6 bases separated the two germline ends. Per the germline V gene, CDR1 is MNHEY and CDR2 is SMNVEV (reference sequence). CDR3 sequence (DNA): TGTGCCAGCAGATCGAGTGGGGCCAACGTCCTGACTTTC. Amino acid sequence: CASRSSGANVLTF.

In DNA, the CDR3 is TGTGCCAGTAGGGACTATAACACAGATACGCAGTATTTT. Protein sequence: CASRDYNTDTQYF. V gene TRBV6-5 combines with J gene TRBJ2-3; 7 nucleotides align to TRBD2. Germline CDR1 reads MNHEY; CDR2 reads SVGAGI. V lost 9 bases to trimming and J lost 2 bases; unmatched junction nucleotides: 5. This CDR3 comprises 13 residues.

Only a few counts were recorded for this clone. The chain uses TRBV7-9 and TRBJ2-5; maybe TRBD1 (6 bases). The length of the CDR3 is 14 residues. CDR1 and CDR2 from the germline V gene are SEHNR and FQNEAQ (reference sequence). The germline V and J ends were trimmed by 5 bases and 1 base, with 11 bases remaining between them. The CDR3: CASSLRTAQETQYF. For the CDR3, the DNA is TGTGCCAGCAGCCTCCGGACAGCCCAAGAGACCCAGTACTTC.